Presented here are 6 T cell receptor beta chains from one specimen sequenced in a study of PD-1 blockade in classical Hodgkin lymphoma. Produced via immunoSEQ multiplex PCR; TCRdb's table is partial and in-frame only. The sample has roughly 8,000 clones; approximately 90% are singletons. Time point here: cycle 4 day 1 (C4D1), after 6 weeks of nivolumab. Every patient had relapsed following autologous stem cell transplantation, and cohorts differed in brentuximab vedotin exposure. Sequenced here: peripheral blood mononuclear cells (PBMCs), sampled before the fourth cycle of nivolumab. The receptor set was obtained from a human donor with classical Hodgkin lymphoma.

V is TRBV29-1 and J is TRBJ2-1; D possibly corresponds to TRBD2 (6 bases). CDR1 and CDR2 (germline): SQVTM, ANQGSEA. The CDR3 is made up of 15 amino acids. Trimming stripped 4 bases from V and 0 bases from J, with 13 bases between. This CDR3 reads CSVGGGRSSYNEQFF. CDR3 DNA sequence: TGCAGCGTTGGGGGAGGAAGGAGCTCCTACAATGAGCAGTTCTTC.

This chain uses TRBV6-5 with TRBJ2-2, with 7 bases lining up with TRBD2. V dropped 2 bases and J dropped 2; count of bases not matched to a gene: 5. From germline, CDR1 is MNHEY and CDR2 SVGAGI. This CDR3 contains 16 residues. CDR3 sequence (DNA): TGTGCCAGCAGTTACCTAGCGGACCTTAACACCGGGGAGCTGTTTTTT. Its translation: CASSYLADLNTGELFF.

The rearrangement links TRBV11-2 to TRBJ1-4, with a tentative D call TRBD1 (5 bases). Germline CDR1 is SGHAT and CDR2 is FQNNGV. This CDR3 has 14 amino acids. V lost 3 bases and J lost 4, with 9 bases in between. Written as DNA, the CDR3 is TGTGCCAGCAGCTTCGGACATGTTAATGAAAAACTGTTTTTT. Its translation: CASSFGHVNEKLFF. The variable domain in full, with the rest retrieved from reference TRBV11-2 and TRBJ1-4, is EAGVAQSPRYKIIEKRQSVAFWCNPISGHATLYWYQQILGQGPKLLIQFQNNGVVDDSQLPKDRFSAERLKGVDSTLKIQPAKLEDSAVYLCASSFGHVNEKLFFGSGTQLSVL.

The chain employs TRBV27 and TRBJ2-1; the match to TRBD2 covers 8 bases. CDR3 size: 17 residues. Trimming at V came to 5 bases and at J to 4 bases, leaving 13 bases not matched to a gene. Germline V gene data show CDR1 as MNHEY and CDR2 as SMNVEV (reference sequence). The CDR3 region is CASSRHKAGASYNEQFF. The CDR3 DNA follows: TGTGCCAGCAGTAGGCACAAAGCGGGAGCGTCGTACAATGAGCAGTTCTTC.

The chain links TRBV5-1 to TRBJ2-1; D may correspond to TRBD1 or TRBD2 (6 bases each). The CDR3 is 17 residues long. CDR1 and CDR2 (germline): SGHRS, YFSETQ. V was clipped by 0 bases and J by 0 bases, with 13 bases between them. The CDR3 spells CASSLEGGLSSYNEQFF. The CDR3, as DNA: TGCGCCAGCAGCTTGGAGGGGGGCCTGAGCTCCTACAATGAGCAGTTCTTC.

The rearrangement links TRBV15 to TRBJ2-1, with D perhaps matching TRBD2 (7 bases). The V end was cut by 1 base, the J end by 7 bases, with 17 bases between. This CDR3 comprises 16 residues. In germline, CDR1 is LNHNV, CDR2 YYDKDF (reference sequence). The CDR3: CATSRAEGEGVNEQFF. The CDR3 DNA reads TGTGCCACCAGCAGAGCAGAGGGGGAGGGCGTGAATGAGCAGTTCTTC.